This T cell receptor beta chain comes out of a study of T cell responses to AZD1222 COVID-19 vaccine. Clones were read by immunoSEQ multiplex PCR, and TCRdb kept only the in-frame ones, dropping some. The sample consists of around 160,000 clones, 85% to 95% of them appearing once. Comment on this clone: The junction does not match germline at one end; this may be a read error.

Here the sequenced sample was peripheral blood, taken 28 days after the second AZD1222 dose. This TCR came from an adult who received the AZD1222 COVID-19 vaccine.

CDR3 nucleotides: TGTGCCAGCAGCTTAGTTAGGGCATTAGATACGCGGTATTTT. It encodes CASSLVRALDTRYF. The chain is built from TRBV7-2 and TRBJ2-3; D is undetermined. This CDR3 is 14 amino acids long. CDR1 and CDR2 from the germline V gene are SGHTA and FQGNSA.